This T cell receptor beta chain stems from a study of shared clonotypes between healthy human individuals. Points from the study as a whole: Represented diversity (both genetic and exposure-history) was limited by the small number of donors. The study found lower generation probabilities in non-shared clonotypes than in those shared by all four donors.

From germline, CDR1 is SGHVS and CDR2 FQNEAQ. V dropped 5 bases and J dropped 5; count of bases not matched to a gene: 11. This CDR3 region has 15 residues. The table came from immunoSEQ multiplex PCR; TCRdb's copy has only in-frame clones and leaves some out. The sample records about 820,000 clones, about 91% being singletons. A note on this clone: As yet, its antigen is unknown.

Selected positively for CCR7 and CD45RO-negative, naive CD8 cells excluded terminally differentiated effector memory CD45RA+ cells. This clonotype was sampled from a man aged 30-40 years in good health. V gene TRBV7-8 combines with J gene TRBJ2-7; 8 bases match TRBD2. The sequenced sample consisted of naive CD8+ T cells sorted from blood. The CDR3 protein is CASSKTGLEVHEQYF. For the CDR3, the DNA is TGTGCCAGCAGCAAGACGGGACTAGAAGTCCACGAGCAGTACTTC.